Listed here is a single T cell receptor (beta chain). Its antigen remains undetermined. No base qualities exist here, and no much larger clone lies one base off it. The data derive from a study of blood T cell repertoires in COVID-19 (dated by TCRdb to about 2020). Looking at the study overall: The collaborator samples originated in the United States, Italy and Spain and spanned the acute and convalescent phases of COVID-19. A de-identified subject ID, COVID-19 status, age in years and sex were almost always included in the sample metadata. Deeply sampled blood TCRbeta repertoires from subjects exposed to, actively infected with, or recovered from COVID-19 were included in the dataset. Where HLA class I and class II types were available, the types were taken from metadata supplied by the sample provider, not from assay-based typing. Samples were obtained from the ongoing ImmuneRACE study (first 160 participants) and from over 1,000 subjects provided by 6 global collaborators. The repertoires were made available in a free public database intended to serve as a resource for research on the immune response to SARS-CoV-2. The material from the prospective study consisted of cDNA or gDNA derived from T cells, B-cell-depleted T cells, or PBMCs. General study outcomes and caveats: Clinical and demographic metadata were provided uncurated, with the amount varying by source and participant.

The collaborating institutions used their own protocols to collect whole blood in K2EDTA tubes. For TCRbeta analysis, collaborator samples were shipped as frozen whole blood, as isolated PBMCs, or as DNA extracted from either sample type. V is pared back by 4 bases and J by 6 bases, with 18 bases lying between the germline termini. The CDR3 holds 15 amino acids from the cysteine to the phenylalanine. Only the CDR3 DNA is retained, 45 bases long and in frame from the first base. CDR1 and CDR2, looked up from the germline V gene (reference sequence), are SGHKS and YYEKEE. TCRbeta CDR3 regions were amplified from genomic DNA using the immunoSEQ Assay, a bias-controlled multiplex PCR. The published analysis was carried out like this. The number of nucleated cells in each sample was estimated from the amplification of reference gene primers within the assay. To quantify the absolute abundance of each unique TCRbeta CDR3 rearrangement, sequence reads were collapsed and filtered. For each sample, productive Simpson clonality was calculated as the square root of Simpson's diversity index across productive rearrangements. TCRdb retrieved this table from immuneACCESS and kept in-frame rearrangements only. Not all clones are present; in checked studies, unresolved V genes account for under half, and no reason is known for the remainder. That table is the source of V, J and clone size, and D and trimming were worked out from the DNA. Here the sample has fewer than 250,000 clones; 80% to 90% occur a single time. The top ten clonotypes cover about 2.2% of the sample.

This sequence originates from a woman in her forties or fifties with acute or convalescent COVID-19. Sequencing used peripheral blood. This receptor chain uses TRBV5-5 and TRBJ2-3, with TRBD1 perhaps the D gene, on 6 matching bases. The sequenced DNA: TGTGCCAGCAGCCAAGGGTCCAGGGGCCCCGATACGCAGTATTTT. This sequence encodes CASSQGSRGPDTQYF.